The rows below give T cell receptor beta chains drawn from one sample of a study of glioma-infiltrating T cells after dendritic cell vaccination. Sequencing used immunoSEQ multiplex PCR; TCRdb keeps in-frame clones, though not all of them. The profile shows around 96,000 clones, around three quarters of them singletons. The specimen was blood, collected before dendritic cell vaccination. These receptors were collected from a human donor with glioblastoma. The CDR3 runs from the conserved cysteine through the conserved F or W. Not all rows give a size; the values are once, few, many and, for expanded clones, a class.

v_gene: TRBV5-4; abundance: .; j_gene: TRBJ2-1; len: 15; CDR3aa: CASSGDRLVYNEQFF
v_gene: TRBV27; abundance: .; j_gene: TRBJ1-4; len: 15; CDR3aa: CASSLRTGNNEKLFF
v_gene: TRBV9; abundance: .; j_gene: TRBJ2-5; len: 16; CDR3aa: CASSPDSISLQETQYF
v_gene: TRBV6-5; abundance: .; j_gene: TRBJ2-3; len: 16; CDR3aa: CASSYSFAGVGDTQYF
v_gene: TRBV5-1; abundance: .; j_gene: TRBJ1-5; len: 15; CDR3aa: CASSPDRGSNQPQHF
v_gene: TRBV19; abundance: .; j_gene: TRBJ1-5; len: 15; CDR3aa: CASRKGQGLGQPQHF
v_gene: TRBV5-1; abundance: .; j_gene: TRBJ2-3; len: 13; CDR3aa: CASSLAGRSTQYF
v_gene: TRBV9; abundance: .; j_gene: TRBJ2-7; len: 15; CDR3aa: CASSVGVSGFYEQYF
v_gene: TRBV15; abundance: .; j_gene: TRBJ1-2; len: 16; CDR3aa: CATSRDFRDSLYGYTF
v_gene: TRBV4-2; abundance: .; j_gene: TRBJ1-5; len: 13; CDR3aa: CASSRPGEEPQHF
v_gene: TRBV6-6; abundance: .; j_gene: TRBJ2-7; len: 13; CDR3aa: CASARDRDNEQYF
v_gene: TRBV7-7; abundance: .; j_gene: TRBJ2-7; len: 14; CDR3aa: CASSPDGLDYEQYF
v_gene: TRBV6-4; abundance: .; j_gene: TRBJ2-7; len: 12; CDR3aa: CAPAPSSYEQYF
v_gene: TRBV19; abundance: .; j_gene: TRBJ2-2; len: 14; CDR3aa: CASSRFGDTGELFF
v_gene: TRBV21-1; abundance: .; j_gene: TRBJ1-4; len: 14; CDR3aa: CASSKRDRVRKLFF
v_gene: TRBV29-1; abundance: once; j_gene: TRBJ2-7; len: 12; CDR3aa: CSVGTQSYEQYF
v_gene: TRBV18; abundance: .; j_gene: TRBJ2-7; len: 13; CDR3aa: CASSPPTGVREYF
v_gene: TRBV2; abundance: .; j_gene: TRBJ1-1; len: 11; CDR3aa: CASTGLTEAFF
v_gene: TRBV9; abundance: .; j_gene: TRBJ2-7; len: 14; CDR3aa: CASSPTGKVYEQYF
v_gene: TRBV10-2; abundance: few; j_gene: TRBJ2-5; len: 13; CDR3aa: CASRGLAPETQYF
v_gene: TRBV28; abundance: .; j_gene: TRBJ1-4; len: 14; CDR3aa: CASSWDRGREKLFF
v_gene: TRBV4-2; abundance: .; j_gene: TRBJ2-5; len: 13; CDR3aa: CASSQDRRETQYF
v_gene: TRBV9; abundance: .; j_gene: TRBJ2-1; len: 19; CDR3aa: CASSVVRPSVPLSYNEQFF
v_gene: TRBV30; abundance: few; j_gene: TRBJ2-6; len: 15; CDR3aa: CAWNRQGAGANVLTF
v_gene: TRBV4-2; abundance: .; j_gene: TRBJ2-7; len: 17; CDR3aa: CASSQVGIARAPYEQYF
v_gene: TRBV7-9; abundance: .; j_gene: TRBJ1-2; len: 14; CDR3aa: CASSPLIANYGYTF
v_gene: TRBV7-9; abundance: large; j_gene: TRBJ2-5; len: 14; CDR3aa: CASSLVAQQETQYF